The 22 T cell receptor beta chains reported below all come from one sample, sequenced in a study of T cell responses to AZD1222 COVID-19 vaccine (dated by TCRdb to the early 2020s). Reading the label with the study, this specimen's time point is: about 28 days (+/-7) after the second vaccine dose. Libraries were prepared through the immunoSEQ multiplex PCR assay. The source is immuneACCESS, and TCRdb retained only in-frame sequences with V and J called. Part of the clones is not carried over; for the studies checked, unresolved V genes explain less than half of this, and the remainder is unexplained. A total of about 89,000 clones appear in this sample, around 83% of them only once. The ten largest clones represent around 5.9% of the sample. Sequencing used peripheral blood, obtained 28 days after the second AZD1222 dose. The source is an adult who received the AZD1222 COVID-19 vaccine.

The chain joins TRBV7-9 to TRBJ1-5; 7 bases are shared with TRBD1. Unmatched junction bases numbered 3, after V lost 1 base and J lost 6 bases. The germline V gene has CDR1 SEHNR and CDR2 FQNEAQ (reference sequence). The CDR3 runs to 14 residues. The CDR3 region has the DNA TGTGCCAGCAGCTTAGGACAGGGTATTCAGCCCCAGCATTTT. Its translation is CASSLGQGIQPQHF.

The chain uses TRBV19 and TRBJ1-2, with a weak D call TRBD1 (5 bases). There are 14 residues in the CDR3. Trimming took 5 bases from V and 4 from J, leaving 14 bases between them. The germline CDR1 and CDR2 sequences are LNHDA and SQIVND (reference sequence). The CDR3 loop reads CASSPPFQGYGYTF. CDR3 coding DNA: TGTGCCAGTAGTCCCCCATTCCAGGGCTATGGCTACACCTTC. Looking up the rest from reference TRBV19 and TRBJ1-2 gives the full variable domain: DGGITQSPKYLFRKEGQNVTLSCEQNLNHDAMYWYRQDPGQGLRLIYYSQIVNDFQKGDIAEGYSVSREKKESFPLTVTSAQKNPTAFYLCASSPPFQGYGYTFGSGTRLTVV.

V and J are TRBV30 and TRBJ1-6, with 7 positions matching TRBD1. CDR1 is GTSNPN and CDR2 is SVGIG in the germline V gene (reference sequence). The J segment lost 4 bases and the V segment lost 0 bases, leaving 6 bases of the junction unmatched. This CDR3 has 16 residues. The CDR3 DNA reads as TGTGCCTGGAGTGTCCGGGGGGACAGATATAATTCACCCCTCCACTTT. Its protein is CAWSVRGDRYNSPLHF.

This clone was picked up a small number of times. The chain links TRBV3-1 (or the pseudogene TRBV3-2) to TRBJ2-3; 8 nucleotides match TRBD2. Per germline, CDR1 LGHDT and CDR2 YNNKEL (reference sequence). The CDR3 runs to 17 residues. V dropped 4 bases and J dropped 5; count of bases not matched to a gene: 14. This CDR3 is CASSPPGAGGGEDTQYF. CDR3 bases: TGTGCCAGCAGCCCACCCGGGGCGGGGGGCGGTGAAGATACGCAGTATTTT.

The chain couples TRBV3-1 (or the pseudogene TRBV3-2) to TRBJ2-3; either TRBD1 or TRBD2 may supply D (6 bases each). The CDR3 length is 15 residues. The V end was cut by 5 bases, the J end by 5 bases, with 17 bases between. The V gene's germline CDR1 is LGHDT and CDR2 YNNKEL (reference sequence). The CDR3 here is CASSSGWGAQDTQYF. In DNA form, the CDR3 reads TGTGCCAGCAGCAGTGGTTGGGGGGCACAAGATACGCAGTATTTT.

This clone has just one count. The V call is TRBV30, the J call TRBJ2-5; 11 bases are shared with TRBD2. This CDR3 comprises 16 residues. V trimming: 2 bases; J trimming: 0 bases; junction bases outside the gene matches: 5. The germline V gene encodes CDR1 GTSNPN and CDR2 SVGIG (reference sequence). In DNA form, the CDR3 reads TGTGCCTGGAGTCCAGGACTAGCGGGCGACCAAGAGACCCAGTACTTC. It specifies CAWSPGLAGDQETQYF.

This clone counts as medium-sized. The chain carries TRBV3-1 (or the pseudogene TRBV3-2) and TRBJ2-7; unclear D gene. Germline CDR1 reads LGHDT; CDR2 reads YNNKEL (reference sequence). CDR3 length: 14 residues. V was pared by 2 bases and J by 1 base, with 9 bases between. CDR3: CASSQTYGSYEQYF. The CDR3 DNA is TGTGCCAGCAGCCAAACGTACGGATCCTACGAGCAGTACTTC.

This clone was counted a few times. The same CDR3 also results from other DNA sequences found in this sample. The CDR3 DNA reads TGTGCCTGGAGTGTACAGGGGGAAAAACTGTTTTTT. It translates to CAWSVQGEKLFF. The chain employs TRBV30 and TRBJ1-4, with 7 bases that match TRBD1. CDR1 and CDR2 from the germline V gene are GTSNPN and SVGIG (reference sequence). The V and J ends lost 0 bases and 8 bases, in that order; junction bases with no gene match: 0. The CDR3 consists of 12 residues.

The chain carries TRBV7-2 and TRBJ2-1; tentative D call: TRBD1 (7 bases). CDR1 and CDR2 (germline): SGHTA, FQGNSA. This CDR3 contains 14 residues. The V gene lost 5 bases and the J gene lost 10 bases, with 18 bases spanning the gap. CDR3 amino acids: CASSPQGGQEEQFF. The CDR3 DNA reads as TGTGCCAGCAGCCCCCAGGGGGGCCAGGAGGAGCAGTTCTTC. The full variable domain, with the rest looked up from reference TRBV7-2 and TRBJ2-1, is GAGVSQSPSNKVTEKGKDVELRCDPISGHTALYWYRQSLGQGLEFLIYFQGNSAPDKSGLPSDRFSAERTGGSVSTLTIQRTQQEDSAVYLCASSPQGGQEEQFFGPGTRLTVL.

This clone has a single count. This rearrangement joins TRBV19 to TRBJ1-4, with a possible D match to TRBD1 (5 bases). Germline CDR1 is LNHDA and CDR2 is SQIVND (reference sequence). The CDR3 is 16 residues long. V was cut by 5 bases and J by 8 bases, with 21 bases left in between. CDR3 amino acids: CASSPNSLRESEKLFF. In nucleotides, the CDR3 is TGTGCCAGTAGTCCCAATAGTCTCAGGGAGTCGGAAAAACTGTTTTTT. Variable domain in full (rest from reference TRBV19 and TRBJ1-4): DGGITQSPKYLFRKEGQNVTLSCEQNLNHDAMYWYRQDPGQGLRLIYYSQIVNDFQKGDIAEGYSVSREKKESFPLTVTSAQKNPTAFYLCASSPNSLRESEKLFFGSGTQLSVL.

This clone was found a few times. The CDR3 sequence is CASSQDMTGHGVNEQFF. The CDR3 DNA is TGTGCCAGCAGCCAAGACATGACCGGCCATGGGGTAAATGAGCAGTTCTTC. V and J are TRBV4-2 and TRBJ2-1; D gene ambiguous. This CDR3 region has 17 residues. V lost 0 bases and J 7 bases, leaving 19 bases between the germline ends. Germline V lookup: CDR1 LGHNA, CDR2 YNFKEQ.

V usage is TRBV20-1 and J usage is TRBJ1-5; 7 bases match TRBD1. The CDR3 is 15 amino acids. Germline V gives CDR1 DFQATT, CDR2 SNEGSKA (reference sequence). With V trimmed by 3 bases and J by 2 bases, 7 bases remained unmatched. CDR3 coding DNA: TGCAGTGCTAGTGTCTCTACAGGGGGCAATCAGCCCCAGCATTTT. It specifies CSASVSTGGNQPQHF.

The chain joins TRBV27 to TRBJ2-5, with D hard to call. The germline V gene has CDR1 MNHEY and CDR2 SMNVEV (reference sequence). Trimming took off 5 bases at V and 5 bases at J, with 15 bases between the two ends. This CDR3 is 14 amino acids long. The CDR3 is CASSPSAIHETQYF. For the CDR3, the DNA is TGTGCCAGCAGTCCATCAGCGATACATGAGACCCAGTACTTC.

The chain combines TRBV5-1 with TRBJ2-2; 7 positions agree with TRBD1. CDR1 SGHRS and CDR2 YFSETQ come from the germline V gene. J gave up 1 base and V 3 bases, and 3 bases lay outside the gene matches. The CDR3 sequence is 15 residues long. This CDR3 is CASSSGQLNTGELFF. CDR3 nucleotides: TGCGCCAGCAGCTCGGGACAGCTGAACACCGGGGAGCTGTTTTTT.

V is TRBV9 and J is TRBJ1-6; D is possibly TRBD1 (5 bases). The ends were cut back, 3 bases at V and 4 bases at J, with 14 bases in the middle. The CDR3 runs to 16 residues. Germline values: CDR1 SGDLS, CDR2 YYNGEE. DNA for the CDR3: TGTGCCAGCAGCGAGAGGGCAGGGATTTATAATTCACCCCTCCACTTT. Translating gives CASSERAGIYNSPLHF.

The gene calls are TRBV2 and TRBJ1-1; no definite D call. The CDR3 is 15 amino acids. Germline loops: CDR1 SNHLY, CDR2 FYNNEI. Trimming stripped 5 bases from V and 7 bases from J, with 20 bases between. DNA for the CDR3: TGTGCCAGCAGTTTAATGCGGGGAGCGCCATTTGAAGCTTTCTTT. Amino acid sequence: CASSLMRGAPFEAFF.

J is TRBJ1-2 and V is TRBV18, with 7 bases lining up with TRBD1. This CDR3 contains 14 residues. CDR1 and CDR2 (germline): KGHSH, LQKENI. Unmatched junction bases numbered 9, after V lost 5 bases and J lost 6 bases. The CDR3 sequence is CASSTQQGWNGYTF. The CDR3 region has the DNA TGTGCCAGCTCAACCCAACAGGGGTGGAATGGCTACACCTTC.

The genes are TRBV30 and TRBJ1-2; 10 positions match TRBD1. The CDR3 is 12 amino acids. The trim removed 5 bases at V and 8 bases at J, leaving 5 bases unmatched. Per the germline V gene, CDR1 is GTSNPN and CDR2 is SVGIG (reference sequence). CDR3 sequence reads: CAWDRDRGGYTF. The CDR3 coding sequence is TGTGCCTGGGACAGGGACAGGGGAGGCTACACCTTC.

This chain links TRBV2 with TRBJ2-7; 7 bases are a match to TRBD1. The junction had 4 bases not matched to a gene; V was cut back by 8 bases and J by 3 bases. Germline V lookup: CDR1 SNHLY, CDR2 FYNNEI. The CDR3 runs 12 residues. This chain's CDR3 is CASGDRVYEQYF. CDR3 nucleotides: TGTGCCAGCGGGGACAGAGTCTACGAGCAGTACTTC.

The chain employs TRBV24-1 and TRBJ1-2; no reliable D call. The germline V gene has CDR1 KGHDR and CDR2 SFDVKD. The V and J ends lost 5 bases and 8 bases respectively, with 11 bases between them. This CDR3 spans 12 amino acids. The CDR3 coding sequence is TGTGCCACCAGTGCCGAAGTCGGGGGCTACACCTTC. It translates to CATSAEVGGYTF.

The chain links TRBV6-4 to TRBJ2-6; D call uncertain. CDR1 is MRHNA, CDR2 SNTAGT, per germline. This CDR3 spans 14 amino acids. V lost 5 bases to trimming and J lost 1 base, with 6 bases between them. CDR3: CASSQNSGANVLTF. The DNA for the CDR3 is TGTGCCAGCAGTCAGAATTCTGGGGCCAACGTCCTGACTTTC.

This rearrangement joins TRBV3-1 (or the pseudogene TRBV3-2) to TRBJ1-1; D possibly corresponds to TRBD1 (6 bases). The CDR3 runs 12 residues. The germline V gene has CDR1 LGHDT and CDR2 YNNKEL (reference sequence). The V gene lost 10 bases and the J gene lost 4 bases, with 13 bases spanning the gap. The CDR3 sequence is CATFGGGTEAFF. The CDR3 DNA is TGTGCCACCTTTGGAGGGGGCACTGAAGCTTTCTTT.